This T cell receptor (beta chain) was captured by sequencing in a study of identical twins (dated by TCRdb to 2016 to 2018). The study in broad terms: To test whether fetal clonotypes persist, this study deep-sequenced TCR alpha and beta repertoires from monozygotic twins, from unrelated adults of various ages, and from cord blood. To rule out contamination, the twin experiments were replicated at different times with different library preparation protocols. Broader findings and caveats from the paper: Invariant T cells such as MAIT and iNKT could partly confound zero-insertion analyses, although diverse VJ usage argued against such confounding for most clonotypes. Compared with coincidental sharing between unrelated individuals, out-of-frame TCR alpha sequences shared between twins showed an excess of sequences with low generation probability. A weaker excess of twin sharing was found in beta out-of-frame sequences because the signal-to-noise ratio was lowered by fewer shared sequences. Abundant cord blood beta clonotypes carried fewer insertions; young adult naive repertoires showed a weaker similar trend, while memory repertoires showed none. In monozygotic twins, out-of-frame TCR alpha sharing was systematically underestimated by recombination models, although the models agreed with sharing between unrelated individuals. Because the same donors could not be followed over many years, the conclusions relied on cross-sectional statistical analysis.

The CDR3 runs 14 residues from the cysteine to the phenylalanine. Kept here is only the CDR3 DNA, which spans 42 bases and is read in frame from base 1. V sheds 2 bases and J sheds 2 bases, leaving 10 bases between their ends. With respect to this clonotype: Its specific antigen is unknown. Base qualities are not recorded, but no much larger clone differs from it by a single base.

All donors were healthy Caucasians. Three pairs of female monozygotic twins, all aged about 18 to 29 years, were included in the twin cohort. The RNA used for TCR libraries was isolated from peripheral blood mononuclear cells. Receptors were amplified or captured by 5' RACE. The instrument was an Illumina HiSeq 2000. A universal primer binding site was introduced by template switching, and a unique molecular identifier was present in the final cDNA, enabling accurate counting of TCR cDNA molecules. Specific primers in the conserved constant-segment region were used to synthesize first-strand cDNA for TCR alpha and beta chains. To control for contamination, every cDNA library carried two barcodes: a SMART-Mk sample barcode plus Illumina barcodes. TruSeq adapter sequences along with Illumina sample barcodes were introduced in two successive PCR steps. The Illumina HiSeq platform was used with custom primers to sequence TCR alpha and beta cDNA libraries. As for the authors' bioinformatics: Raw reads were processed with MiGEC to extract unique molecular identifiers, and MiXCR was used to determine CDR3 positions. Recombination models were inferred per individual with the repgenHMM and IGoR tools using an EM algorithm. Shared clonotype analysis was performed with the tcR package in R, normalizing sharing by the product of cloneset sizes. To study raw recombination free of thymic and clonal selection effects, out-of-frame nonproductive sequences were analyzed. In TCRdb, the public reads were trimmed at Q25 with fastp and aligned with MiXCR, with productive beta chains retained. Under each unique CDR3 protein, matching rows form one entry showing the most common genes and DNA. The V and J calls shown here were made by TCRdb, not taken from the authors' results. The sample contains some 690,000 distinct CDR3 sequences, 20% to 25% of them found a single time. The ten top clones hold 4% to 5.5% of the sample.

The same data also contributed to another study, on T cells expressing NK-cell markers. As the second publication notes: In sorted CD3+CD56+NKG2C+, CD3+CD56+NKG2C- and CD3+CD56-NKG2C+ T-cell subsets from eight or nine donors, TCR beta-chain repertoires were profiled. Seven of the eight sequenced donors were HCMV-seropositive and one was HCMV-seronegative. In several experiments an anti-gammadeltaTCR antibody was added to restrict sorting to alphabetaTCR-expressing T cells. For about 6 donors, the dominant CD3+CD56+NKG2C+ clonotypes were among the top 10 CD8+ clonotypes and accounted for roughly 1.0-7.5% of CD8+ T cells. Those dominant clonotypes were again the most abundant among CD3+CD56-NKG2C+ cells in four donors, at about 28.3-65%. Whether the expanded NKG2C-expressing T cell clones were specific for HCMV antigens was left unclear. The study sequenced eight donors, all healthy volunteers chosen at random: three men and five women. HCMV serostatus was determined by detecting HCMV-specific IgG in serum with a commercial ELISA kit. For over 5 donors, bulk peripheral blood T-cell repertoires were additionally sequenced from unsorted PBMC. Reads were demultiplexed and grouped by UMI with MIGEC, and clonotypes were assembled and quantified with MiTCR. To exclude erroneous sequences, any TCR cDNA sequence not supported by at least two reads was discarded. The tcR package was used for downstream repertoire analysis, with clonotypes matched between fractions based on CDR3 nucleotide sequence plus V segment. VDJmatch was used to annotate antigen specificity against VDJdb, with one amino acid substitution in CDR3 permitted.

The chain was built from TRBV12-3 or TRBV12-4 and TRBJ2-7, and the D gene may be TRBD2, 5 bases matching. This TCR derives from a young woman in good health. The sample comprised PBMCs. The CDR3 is CASSLPGLPYEQYF. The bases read TGTGCCAGCAGTTTACCTGGACTCCCCTACGAGCAGTACTTC.